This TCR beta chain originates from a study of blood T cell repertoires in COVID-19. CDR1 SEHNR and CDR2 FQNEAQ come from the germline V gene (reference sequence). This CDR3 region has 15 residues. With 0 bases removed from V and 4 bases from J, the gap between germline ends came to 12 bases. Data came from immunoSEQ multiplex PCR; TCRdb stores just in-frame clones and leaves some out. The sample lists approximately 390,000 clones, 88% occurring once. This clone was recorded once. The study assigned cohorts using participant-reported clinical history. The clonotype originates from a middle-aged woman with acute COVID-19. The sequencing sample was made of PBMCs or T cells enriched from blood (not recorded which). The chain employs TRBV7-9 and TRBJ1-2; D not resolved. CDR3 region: CASSLALSSGYGYTF. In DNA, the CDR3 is TGTGCCAGCAGCTTAGCATTGAGTTCGGGCTATGGCTACACCTTC.